The sample holds a few counts of the clone carrying this T cell receptor (beta chain). Its antigen is unknown. Germline V lookup: CDR1 DFQATT, CDR2 SNEGSKA (reference sequence). The CDR3 runs to 13 residues. J lost 4 bases, V lost 6 bases, and 8 bases had no gene match. UMIs and sample barcodes were carried by the TCR alpha and TCR beta cDNA libraries that 5'RACE produced using constant-segment primers. TCRdb reprocessed the 5' RACE reads via MiXCR and lists one record per CDR3 protein. The repertoire holds about 180,000 distinct CDR3 sequences, with approximately 17% as singletons. The record originates from a study of T-cell memory formation after mild COVID-19. As for the study in general: TCR clusters were mostly donor specific.

Findings and limits, study-wide: For contracting clones, CD4+ ones sat mainly in CM and EM, CD8+ in EMRA.

V gene TRBV20-1 combines with J gene TRBJ1-2; 7 bases agree with TRBD1. The sequencing sample was made of PBMCs or a T cell subset sorted from them (not recorded which). The TCR sequence derives from a man aged 18 to 30 who had mild COVID-19 (a few samples of this study predate the infection). Cell type and time point are not known. The DNA of the CDR3 is TGCAGTGCGGGAAAACAGGGGCGCTATGGCTACACCTTC. Protein sequence: CSAGKQGRYGYTF.